This T cell receptor beta chain was sequenced in a study of T cells in Graves' hyperthyroidism and ophthalmopathy (dated by TCRdb to the late 2010s). For the study in its entirety: Peripheral blood samples were taken at initial diagnosis, before any treatment was given. The paper describes TCR Vbeta CDR3 sequencing of 140 or so peripheral blood samples, made up of 40 to 45 ophthalmopathy patients, over 70 hyperthyroidism patients and about 17 progressor patients. After blood sampling, hyperthyroidism patients were treated with methimazole at a starting dose of 30 mg daily, and ophthalmopathy patients were treated with high-dose intravenous methylprednisolone. In more than 5 Graves' hyperthyroidism patients, the study also compared T-cell repertoires from thyroid tissue with T-cell repertoires from blood. For training and testing, the 100 or so patients in the discovery cohort were randomly divided in a 7:3 ratio. A discovery cohort of around 100 patients, 43 with Graves' ophthalmopathy and roughly 59 with stable Graves' hyperthyroidism, was used to find distinguishing TCR V-J signatures. Prospective prediction of ophthalmopathy was tested in an independent validation cohort of 18 to 20 hyperthyroidism patients and some 17 patients who later progressed to ophthalmopathy. Findings and caveats that apply to the study as a whole: Sample size was not statistically predetermined, and investigators were not blinded to group allocation. Most expanded thyroid clonotypes (frequency above 0.001) were also detected in blood, suggesting blood repertoires may reflect thyroid immune responses. In validation, the model predicted progression to ophthalmopathy a median of roughly 6.2 months before onset, with approximately 71% sensitivity and about 72% specificity. Ophthalmopathy was separated from stable hyperthyroidism by a 13 V-J signature model, with about 86% sensitivity and roughly 84% specificity obtained in cross-validation and 80%/75% obtained in testing.

Moderately to severely active disease, a Clinical Activity Score of at least 3, a NOSPECS grade of at least 4, and a duration under 3 months were present in ophthalmopathy patients. Exclusion was applied to patients with uncontrolled infections, other autoimmune diseases, pregnancy or lactation. Diagnoses relied on clinical symptoms, serum thyroxine and TRAb, thyroid ultrasound and orbital computed tomography. PBMCs were separated from around 9.1 ml of fresh peripheral blood using Ficoll-Paque density gradient centrifugation. Total RNA was extracted with Trizol reagent, and quality was checked on an Agilent 2100 Bioanalyzer. The TCR beta CDR3 regions were amplified from RNA transcripts. For the first round of RT-PCR on the TCR CDR3, the HTBI primer set was used together with the Qiagen OneStep RT-PCR kit. A second multiplex PCR round built the libraries, followed by size selection and purification. Sequencing of the libraries was done on an Illumina HiSeq2000 using paired-end 100 bp reads. Regarding the original processing steps: SOAPnuke was used to process the raw data, removing reads that contained adapters or uncalled bases, had a mean Phred below 15, or lacked an exact match to the constant primer or identifier. High-quality paired reads were merged with COPE v1.2.5, and unique nucleotide sequences were defined as clonotypes. MiTCR v1.1 was used to align clonotypes to the IMGT TRBV, TRBD and TRBJ reference segments. Analysis was restricted to V-J combinations with a frequency above 0.0001, which covered about 99% of repertoires. The TCS score was defined as the ratio of F50 (clonal expansion) to E x V (chaos), calculated using BLOSUM62-based TCRdist between CDR3 peptides within each V-J. Welch's t-statistics and random forest reduced several hundred V-J features to about 13, which were used in a naive Bayes classifier (R e1071). TCRdb reanalyzed the raw reads on its own, using fastp at Q25 for trimming and MiXCR for clone calling, and kept in-frame beta chains. One record per CDR3 amino acid sequence lists the most common genes and DNA. TCRdb assigned the V and J calls; the authors' analysis was not used. This sample holds roughly 650,000 distinct CDR3 sequences; about 16% were observed only once. Of the sample, 2.5% to 4% falls within the top ten clones.

Comment on this clonotype: Its binding antigen is unknown. Nothing much larger sits one base from this clone, and base qualities are not available.

The sample consisted of blood. The TCR was taken from a woman aged 40 to 50 with Graves' ophthalmopathy.

CDR3 sequence: CSAWTGAGYGYTF. The sequenced DNA: TGCAGCGCTTGGACAGGGGCGGGCTATGGCTACACCTTC. Recombination joined TRBV29-1 with TRBJ1-2, and TRBD1 matches 9 of the central bases. The CDR3 runs 13 amino acids, cysteine and phenylalanine included. Only the CDR3 part of the read is kept: 39 bases, read in frame from the first base. V is cut back by 7 bases and J by 4 bases, with 7 bases in the junction unmatched. The germline V gene sets CDR1 to SQVTM and CDR2 to ANQGSEA.